The rows below give T cell receptor beta chains drawn from one sample of a study of OX40 agonist ivuxolimab in advanced cancers. Sequenced by immunoSEQ multiplex PCR; TCRdb stores in-frame clones only, minus some. This table holds about 89,000 clones, approximately 91% found once. The source was CD4+ or CD8+ T cells sorted from blood, collected in a trial of the OX40 agonist ivuxolimab. These receptors were collected from an adult with an advanced solid tumor such as melanoma, head and neck, liver or kidney cancer. Both conserved end residues are part of each CDR3. The D gene is left open where the match is weak. A row's size may be missing; if present it is once, few, many or a size class.

d_call: .; v_call: TRBV18; cdr3_length: 13; j_call: TRBJ2-3; clone_size: .; cdr3_aa: CASSPMGADTQYF; cdr3_nt: TGTGCCAGCTCACCAATGGGCGCGGATACGCAGTATTTT
d_call: TRBD2; v_call: TRBV10-3; cdr3_length: 13; j_call: TRBJ2-3; clone_size: few; cdr3_aa: CAIRRDYTDTQYF; cdr3_nt: TGTGCCATCAGGCGGGACTACACAGATACGCAGTATTTT
d_call: TRBD1; v_call: TRBV7-6; cdr3_length: 13; j_call: TRBJ1-2; clone_size: .; cdr3_aa: CASSLGQGTGYTF; cdr3_nt: TGTGCCAGCAGCCTAGGACAGGGAACGGGCTACACCTTC
d_call: .; v_call: TRBV11-3; cdr3_length: 14; j_call: TRBJ2-7; clone_size: .; cdr3_aa: CASSLSGETYEQYF; cdr3_nt: TGTGCCAGCAGCTTGTCCGGGGAGACCTACGAGCAGTACTTC
d_call: TRBD1; v_call: TRBV28; cdr3_length: 15; j_call: TRBJ2-7; clone_size: .; cdr3_aa: CASISSGQLGYEQYF; cdr3_nt: TGTGCCAGCATCTCTTCGGGACAGTTAGGTTACGAGCAGTACTTC
d_call: .; v_call: TRBV27; cdr3_length: 15; j_call: TRBJ1-2; clone_size: once; cdr3_aa: CASSLSPVPNYGYTF; cdr3_nt: TGTGCCAGCAGTTTATCGCCGGTCCCGAACTATGGCTACACCTTC
d_call: TRBD2; v_call: TRBV5-1; cdr3_length: 15; j_call: TRBJ2-7; clone_size: .; cdr3_aa: CASSSFGLAGYEQYF; cdr3_nt: TGCGCCAGCAGCTCCTTTGGACTAGCGGGCTACGAGCAGTACTTC
d_call: TRBD1; v_call: TRBV6-6; cdr3_length: 15; j_call: TRBJ1-5; clone_size: .; cdr3_aa: CASNRQGAGNQPQHF; cdr3_nt: TGTGCCAGCAACCGACAGGGGGCAGGTAATCAGCCCCAGCATTTT
d_call: .; v_call: TRBV5-1; cdr3_length: 14; j_call: TRBJ1-1; clone_size: .; cdr3_aa: CASSLLGEGTEAFF; cdr3_nt: TGCGCCAGCAGCCTTCTGGGGGAGGGGACTGAAGCTTTCTTT
d_call: .; v_call: TRBV6-1; cdr3_length: 11; j_call: TRBJ2-7; clone_size: .; cdr3_aa: CASRTTYEQYF; cdr3_nt: TGTGCCAGCAGGACTACTTACGAGCAGTACTTC
d_call: .; v_call: TRBV2; cdr3_length: 14; j_call: TRBJ2-3; clone_size: .; cdr3_aa: CASKPGASTDTQYF; cdr3_nt: TGTGCCAGCAAGCCGGGGGCGAGCACAGATACGCAGTATTTT
d_call: .; v_call: TRBV27; cdr3_length: 14; j_call: TRBJ1-6; clone_size: .; cdr3_aa: CASNVAAYNSPLHF; cdr3_nt: TGTGCCAGCAACGTGGCGGCCTATAATTCACCCCTCCACTTT
d_call: .; v_call: TRBV28; cdr3_length: 15; j_call: TRBJ1-1; clone_size: .; cdr3_aa: CASSLLTGGNTEAFF; cdr3_nt: TGTGCCAGCAGTCTTCTGACAGGAGGGAACACTGAAGCTTTCTTT
d_call: .; v_call: TRBV5-6; cdr3_length: 14; j_call: TRBJ2-2; clone_size: once; cdr3_aa: CASSTSLNTGELFF; cdr3_nt: TGTGCCAGCAGCACTTCACTGAACACCGGGGAGCTGTTTTTT
d_call: .; v_call: TRBV11-1; cdr3_length: 14; j_call: TRBJ2-2; clone_size: .; cdr3_aa: CASRDTLNTGELFF; cdr3_nt: TGTGCCAGTAGGGACACTTTGAACACCGGGGAGCTGTTTTTT
d_call: .; v_call: TRBV5-1; cdr3_length: 15; j_call: TRBJ2-5; clone_size: .; cdr3_aa: CASSFLAASQETQYF; cdr3_nt: TGCGCCAGCAGCTTTTTAGCGGCGTCACAAGAGACCCAGTACTTC
d_call: TRBD1; v_call: TRBV9; cdr3_length: 15; j_call: TRBJ1-1; clone_size: .; cdr3_aa: CASSVETGGYTEAFF; cdr3_nt: TGTGCCAGCAGCGTAGAGACAGGGGGCTACACTGAAGCTTTCTTT
d_call: .; v_call: TRBV18; cdr3_length: 14; j_call: TRBJ2-7; clone_size: .; cdr3_aa: CASSADGGSGEQYF; cdr3_nt: TGTGCCAGCTCAGCCGACGGGGGAAGCGGCGAGCAGTACTTC
d_call: TRBD1; v_call: TRBV28; cdr3_length: 15; j_call: TRBJ2-2; clone_size: .; cdr3_aa: CASSLLQGGSGELFF; cdr3_nt: TGTGCCAGCAGTTTGTTACAGGGGGGAAGCGGGGAGCTGTTTTTT
d_call: .; v_call: TRBV9; cdr3_length: 18; j_call: TRBJ1-1; clone_size: .; cdr3_aa: CASSPGRLRVPVSTEAFF; cdr3_nt: TGTGCCAGCAGCCCGGGGAGGCTCCGGGTACCGGTGAGCACTGAAGCTTTCTTT
d_call: .; v_call: TRBV21-1; cdr3_length: 14; j_call: TRBJ1-5; clone_size: .; cdr3_aa: CASSKLSDNQPQHF; cdr3_nt: TGTGCCAGCAGCAAACTGTCTGACAATCAGCCCCAGCATTTT
d_call: TRBD1; v_call: TRBV5-1; cdr3_length: 15; j_call: TRBJ1-2; clone_size: .; cdr3_aa: CASKDRGPDLDGYTF; cdr3_nt: TGCGCCAGCAAGGACAGGGGGCCCGATTTGGATGGCTACACCTTC
d_call: .; v_call: TRBV7-2; cdr3_length: 12; j_call: TRBJ2-3; clone_size: .; cdr3_aa: CASSDLASTQYF; cdr3_nt: TGTGCCAGCAGCGACCTAGCTAGTACGCAGTATTTT
d_call: .; v_call: TRBV6-5; cdr3_length: 14; j_call: TRBJ2-7; clone_size: .; cdr3_aa: CASQPWGSSYEQYF; cdr3_nt: TGTGCCTCCCAGCCCTGGGGGAGCTCCTACGAGCAGTACTTC
d_call: .; v_call: TRBV9; cdr3_length: 16; j_call: TRBJ1-1; clone_size: .; cdr3_aa: CASTPPGTSTNTEAFF; cdr3_nt: TGTGCCAGCACCCCTCCCGGGACATCGACGAACACTGAAGCTTTCTTT
d_call: .; v_call: TRBV6-5; cdr3_length: 15; j_call: TRBJ1-2; clone_size: .; cdr3_aa: CASSYPGVGYDGYTF; cdr3_nt: TGTGCCAGCAGTTACCCCGGGGTAGGGTATGATGGCTACACCTTC
d_call: .; v_call: TRBV5-4; cdr3_length: 15; j_call: TRBJ1-3; clone_size: .; cdr3_aa: CASTPDGYSGNTIYF; cdr3_nt: TGTGCCAGCACCCCGGACGGCTACTCTGGAAACACCATATATTTT
d_call: .; v_call: TRBV27; cdr3_length: 16; j_call: TRBJ1-5; clone_size: .; cdr3_aa: CASSKGADYSNQPQHF; cdr3_nt: TGTGCCAGCAGCAAAGGGGCAGACTATAGCAATCAGCCCCAGCATTTT
d_call: TRBD1; v_call: TRBV5-1; cdr3_length: 15; j_call: TRBJ1-4; clone_size: .; cdr3_aa: CASSPGTGGDEKLFF; cdr3_nt: TGCGCCAGCAGCCCAGGGACAGGGGGCGATGAAAAACTGTTTTTT
d_call: TRBD1; v_call: TRBV30; cdr3_length: 13; j_call: TRBJ2-5; clone_size: .; cdr3_aa: CAWSIGGAETQYF; cdr3_nt: TGTGCCTGGAGTATAGGGGGCGCGGAGACCCAGTACTTC
d_call: .; v_call: TRBV4-3; cdr3_length: 18; j_call: TRBJ1-4; clone_size: .; cdr3_aa: CASSQDYGPGGSGEKLFF; cdr3_nt: TGCGCCAGCAGCCAAGATTACGGGCCGGGCGGTTCCGGTGAAAAACTGTTTTTT
d_call: .; v_call: TRBV11-2; cdr3_length: 15; j_call: TRBJ2-3; clone_size: few; cdr3_aa: CASSLVGGRTDTQYF; cdr3_nt: TGTGCCAGCAGCTTAGTCGGGGGCCGCACAGATACGCAGTATTTT
d_call: .; v_call: TRBV5-8; cdr3_length: 15; j_call: TRBJ1-5; clone_size: .; cdr3_aa: CASSARALSNQPQHF; cdr3_nt: TGTGCCAGTTCCGCCCGAGCCCTTAGCAATCAGCCCCAGCATTTT
d_call: .; v_call: TRBV2; cdr3_length: 14; j_call: TRBJ2-1; clone_size: .; cdr3_aa: CASTGTRTYNEQFF; cdr3_nt: TGTGCCAGCACAGGGACCCGAACCTACAATGAGCAGTTCTTC
d_call: TRBD1; v_call: TRBV5-1; cdr3_length: 14; j_call: TRBJ1-2; clone_size: .; cdr3_aa: CASSLTGERYGYTF; cdr3_nt: TGCGCCAGCAGCTTGACAGGGGAAAGGTATGGCTACACCTTC
d_call: TRBD1; v_call: TRBV7-9; cdr3_length: 15; j_call: TRBJ1-2; clone_size: .; cdr3_aa: CASSLVGQTIGGYTF; cdr3_nt: TGTGCCAGCAGCTTAGTGGGACAGACTATAGGCGGCTACACCTTC
d_call: .; v_call: TRBV7-9; cdr3_length: 11; j_call: TRBJ2-1; clone_size: .; cdr3_aa: CASSQNGEQFF; cdr3_nt: TGTGCCAGCAGCCAGAACGGTGAGCAGTTCTTC
d_call: .; v_call: TRBV29-1; cdr3_length: 13; j_call: TRBJ2-5; clone_size: .; cdr3_aa: CSVRGTLQETQYF; cdr3_nt: TGCAGCGTCCGGGGGACTCTCCAAGAGACCCAGTACTTC
d_call: .; v_call: TRBV11-2; cdr3_length: 18; j_call: TRBJ2-5; clone_size: .; cdr3_aa: CASSLALRQSWGQETQYF; cdr3_nt: TGTGCCAGCAGCTTAGCCCTACGACAGTCTTGGGGGCAAGAGACCCAGTACTTC
d_call: TRBD2; v_call: TRBV5-1; cdr3_length: 18; j_call: TRBJ2-1; clone_size: .; cdr3_aa: CASSPGLAGVGSYNEQFF; cdr3_nt: TGCGCCAGCAGCCCGGGACTAGCGGGGGTCGGCTCCTACAATGAGCAGTTCTTC
d_call: .; v_call: TRBV7-9; cdr3_length: 14; j_call: TRBJ1-2; clone_size: .; cdr3_aa: CASSLDGGTDGYTF; cdr3_nt: TGTGCCAGCAGCTTAGACGGGGGGACCGATGGCTACACCTTC
d_call: TRBD1; v_call: TRBV6-6; cdr3_length: 14; j_call: TRBJ2-7; clone_size: .; cdr3_aa: CATSTGDRFYEQYF; cdr3_nt: TGTGCCACCTCAACCGGGGACAGATTCTACGAGCAGTACTTC
d_call: .; v_call: TRBV6-5; cdr3_length: 15; j_call: TRBJ2-7; clone_size: few; cdr3_aa: CASSYSSSSGDEQYF; cdr3_nt: TGTGCCAGCAGTTACTCGAGTAGCAGCGGCGACGAGCAGTACTTC
d_call: TRBD1; v_call: TRBV28; cdr3_length: 15; j_call: TRBJ1-2; clone_size: .; cdr3_aa: CASRIQGAPNYGYTF; cdr3_nt: TGTGCCAGCAGAATACAGGGGGCGCCGAACTATGGCTACACCTTC
d_call: .; v_call: TRBV10-3; cdr3_length: 16; j_call: TRBJ2-3; clone_size: .; cdr3_aa: CAISESARSSTDTQYF; cdr3_nt: TGTGCCATCAGTGAGTCGGCCAGGTCTAGCACAGATACGCAGTATTTT
d_call: .; v_call: TRBV30; cdr3_length: 14; j_call: TRBJ1-1; clone_size: .; cdr3_aa: CAWNQVTSWTEAFF; cdr3_nt: TGTGCCTGGAATCAGGTCACTTCGTGGACTGAAGCTTTCTTT